The text below deals with one T cell receptor beta chain. One end of the junction varies from germline; a read error may be responsible. Germline lookup yields CDR1 SQVTM and CDR2 ANQGSEA. The CDR3 runs 12 residues. The record originates from a study of tumor and adjacent non-tumor tissue in lung cancer. The library came from three nested PCR rounds adapted from ARM-PCR protocols. In TCRdb, the multiplex PCR reads were re-called with MiXCR into one record per CDR3 protein. The sample shows tens of thousands of distinct CDR3 sequences, around 67% of them seen only once. This sample's RNA came from whole unsorted tissue. This non-tumor lung sample came from over 3 cm beyond the tumor edge.

The sample comprised distant non-tumor lung tissue. This TCR came from a woman between 65 and 79 years old with non-small cell lung cancer. J is TRBJ2-1 and V is TRBV29-1, with D perhaps matching TRBD2 (5 bases). CDR3 DNA sequence: TGCAGCGCGGACGGTACCTACAATGAGCGGTCCTTC. Its protein product is CSADGTYNERSF.